These 26 T cell receptor beta chains originate from one sample sequenced in a study of blood T cell repertoires in COVID-19. Libraries were prepared by immunoSEQ multiplex PCR; TCRdb keeps only in-frame clonotypes and omits some of them. This table holds about 180,000 clones, about 91% found once. Material: peripheral blood. The source is a woman aged 30 to 39 with acute or convalescent COVID-19.

This chain links TRBV18 with TRBJ2-5; D uncertain. V was pared by 5 bases and J by 3 bases, with 7 bases between. The CDR3 is 12 amino acids. The germline gives CDR1 KGHSH, CDR2 LQKENI. CDR3 nucleotide sequence: TGTGCCAGCTCAACAGAAAAAGAGACCCAGTACTTC. This translates into CASSTEKETQYF.

The chain uses TRBV10-2 and TRBJ1-3; 7 bases are a match to TRBD1. This CDR3 comprises 13 residues. Looked up from germline, CDR1 is WSHSY and CDR2 is SAAADI. With V trimmed by 6 bases and J by 4 bases, 3 bases remained unmatched. DNA of the CDR3: TGCGCCAGCAGCGAGGACAGGGGAAACACCATATATTTT. Amino acid sequence: CASSEDRGNTIYF.

The rearrangement uses TRBV7-8 and TRBJ2-1, with no clear D. The CDR3 runs to 12 residues. Germline V gene sequence: CDR1 SGHVS, CDR2 FQNEAQ. Trimming pared 1 base from V and 8 bases from J, leaving 6 bases between. The CDR3: CASSLVLDEQFF. Here the CDR3 DNA reads TGTGCCAGCAGCTTAGTCTTAGATGAGCAGTTCTTC.

This clone was seen a single time. This CDR3 is CAIWGGAGDGYTF. CDR3 DNA: TGTGCCATCTGGGGGGGAGCAGGGGATGGCTACACCTTC. The chain recombines TRBV10-3 with TRBJ1-2, with D maybe TRBD1 (6 bases). CDR3 length: 13 amino acids. Germline lookup yields CDR1 ENHRY and CDR2 SYGVKD. With 8 bases removed from V and 6 bases from J, the gap between germline ends came to 16 bases.

The chain combines TRBV28 with TRBJ1-2; 9 bases fit TRBD1. CDR1 is MDHEN and CDR2 is SYDVKM in the germline V gene. This CDR3 has 15 amino acids. The junction had 7 bases not matched to a gene; V was cut back by 4 bases and J by 4 bases. This CDR3 is CASSSQQGAVYGYTF. The CDR3 DNA follows: TGTGCCAGCAGTTCTCAACAGGGGGCGGTCTATGGCTACACCTTC.

This clone was observed once. The chain combines TRBV5-4 with TRBJ2-1; D is possibly TRBD2 (6 bases). V was cut by 10 bases and J by 6 bases, with 17 bases left in between. CDR1 and CDR2 from the germline V gene are SGHNT and YYREEE (reference sequence). This CDR3 has 13 amino acids. DNA for the CDR3: TGTGCCGCGGGTCGGGAGCGTCTCAATGAGCAGTTCTTC. This translates into CAAGRERLNEQFF.

The chain combines TRBV7-8 with TRBJ1-4; D remains unclear. The V end lost 5 bases, the J end lost 7 bases, and 14 bases lay between the germline ends. The germline V gene encodes CDR1 SGHVS and CDR2 FQNEAQ. The CDR3 spans 14 residues. CDR3 region: CASSPRVSSEKLFF. Written as DNA, the CDR3 is TGTGCCAGCAGCCCCCGGGTCAGTAGTGAAAAACTGTTTTTT. Complete variable domain (other parts from reference TRBV7-8 and TRBJ1-4): GAGVSQSPRYKVAKRGQDVALRCDPISGHVSLFWYQQALGQGPEFLTYFQNEAQLDKSGLPSDRFFAERPEGSVSTLKIQRTQQEDSAVYLCASSPRVSSEKLFFGSGTQLSVL.

The CDR3 nucleotides read TGCGCCAGCAAGGATCAGGGACAGTCAGATACGCAGTATTTT. Residues: CASKDQGQSDTQYF. The V call is TRBV5-1, the J call TRBJ2-3; 7 bases align to TRBD1. The V segment lost 6 bases and the J segment 4 bases; nucleotides outside the gene matches: 8. Germline-derived CDR1 and CDR2 are SGHRS and YFSETQ. There are 14 residues in the CDR3.

The chain couples TRBV28 to TRBJ2-2, with 9 bases lining up with TRBD1. Germline-derived CDR1 and CDR2 are MDHEN and SYDVKM. This CDR3 has 14 residues. J lost 9 bases, V lost 3 bases, and 5 bases had no gene match. CDR3 coding DNA: TGTGCCAGCAGTTTCCGGGACAGGGTGAGGGAGCTGTTTTTT. Amino acid sequence: CASSFRDRVRELFF.

This sequence joins TRBV28 and TRBJ1-5, with a weak D call TRBD1 (5 bases). V gave up 6 bases and J gave up 10 bases, with 13 bases separating them. CDR1 is MDHEN, CDR2 SYDVKM, per germline. The CDR3 has 12 residues. In DNA, the CDR3 is TGTGCCAGCAGACCCCCAGGGAATCCCCAGCATTTT. Translation: CASRPPGNPQHF. The whole variable domain, filled in from reference TRBV28 and TRBJ1-5, reads DVKVTQSSRYLVKRTGEKVFLECVQDMDHENMFWYRQDPGLGLRLIYFSYDVKMKEKGDIPEGYSVSREKKERFSLILESASTNQTSMYLCASRPPGNPQHFGDGTRLSIL.

The chain couples TRBV4-2 to TRBJ1-2; no reliable D call. Looked up from germline, CDR1 is LGHNA and CDR2 is YNFKEQ. V dropped 1 base and J dropped 4 bases, with 7 bases sitting between them. This CDR3 spans 13 amino acids. CDR3 DNA: TGTGCCAGCAGCCAAGGGAGGGCCTATGGCTACACCTTC. Its protein product is CASSQGRAYGYTF.

A few counts support this clone. The V gene is TRBV18, the J gene TRBJ2-7; maybe TRBD1 (5 bases). Between the trimmed V and J ends, which lost 3 bases and 0 bases, there was a span of 9 bases. The CDR3 has 14 residues. Germline V gene lookup returns CDR1 KGHSH and CDR2 LQKENI. DNA for the CDR3: TGTGCCAGCTCACCCAGGGAAGGCTCCTACGAGCAGTACTTC. This translates into CASSPREGSYEQYF.

This sequence joins TRBV10-3 and TRBJ1-1; D unclear. Per germline, CDR1 ENHRY and CDR2 SYGVKD. Trimming stripped 10 bases from V and 2 bases from J, with 14 bases between. CDR3 length: 13 residues. CDR3 coding DNA: TGTGCCACCCGGGAGGGCCCAAACACTGAAGCTTTCTTT. It specifies CATREGPNTEAFF.

DNA of the CDR3: TGCGCCAGCAGCAGCCAGCGGGAGTGGTTTTTAGAAGAGCAGTTCTTC. Amino acid sequence: CASSSQREWFLEEQFF. The chain joins TRBV5-1 to TRBJ2-1, with TRBD2 matching 8 bases. CDR3 length: 16 amino acids. Germline CDR1 reads SGHRS; CDR2 reads YFSETQ. Trimming at V came to 4 bases and at J to 10 bases, leaving 16 bases not matched to a gene. Filled out from reference TRBV5-1 and TRBJ2-1, the complete variable domain reads KAGVTQTPRYLIKTRGQQVTLSCSPISGHRSVSWYQQTPGQGLQFLFEYFSETQRNKGNFPGRFSGRQFSNSRSEMNVSTLELGDSALYLCASSSQREWFLEEQFFGPGTRLTVL.

In its sample, this clone was seen a few times. The chain combines TRBV11-3 with TRBJ1-2, with 9 bases identical to TRBD1. The V and J ends lost 1 base and 3 bases, in that order; junction bases with no gene match: 6. CDR1 SGHNT and CDR2 YENEEA come from the germline V gene. The CDR3 runs 16 residues. The DNA for the CDR3 is TGTGCCAGCAGCTTAGGGCCGGGACAGGGCGACTATGGCTACACCTTC. Its protein is CASSLGPGQGDYGYTF.

The chain is built from TRBV11-3 and TRBJ1-5; D uncertain. Germline V lookup: CDR1 SGHNT, CDR2 YENEEA. The CDR3 contains 15 residues. Between the trimmed V and J ends, which lost 5 bases and 4 bases, there was a span of 15 bases. CDR3 in amino acids: CASSVLLTGNQPQHF. In DNA, the CDR3 is TGTGCCAGCAGCGTCTTGCTCACGGGAAATCAGCCCCAGCATTTT.

This chain joins TRBV25-1 and TRBJ2-5, with D uncertain. The V gene lost 3 bases and the J gene lost 3 bases, with 8 bases spanning the gap. The CDR3 covers 13 residues. CDR1 MGHDK and CDR2 SYGVNS come from the germline V gene. The CDR3: CASSDGAKETQYF. The CDR3, as DNA: TGTGCCAGCAGTGATGGAGCTAAAGAGACCCAGTACTTC.

The V call is TRBV11-2, the J call TRBJ2-3; no clear D gene. Deletions cut 5 bases from V and 4 bases from J, with 7 bases between. Germline assignment: CDR1 SGHAT and CDR2 FQNNGV. The CDR3 spans 12 residues. CDR3 region: CASSPESDTQYF. The CDR3 region has the DNA TGTGCCAGCAGCCCTGAGTCAGATACGCAGTATTTT.

This clone was seen only once. The rearrangement uses TRBV3-1 (or the pseudogene TRBV3-2) and TRBJ1-1, with 7 bases aligning to TRBD1. There are 15 residues in the CDR3. Germline values: CDR1 LGHDT, CDR2 YNNKEL (reference sequence). J lost 1 base, V lost 4 bases, and 6 bases had no gene match. The chain's CDR3 is CASSPGGTENTEAFF. For the CDR3, the DNA is TGTGCCAGCAGCCCCGGTGGGACAGAGAACACTGAAGCTTTCTTT.

The chain employs TRBV5-4 and TRBJ2-1; 15 bases agree with TRBD2. With 0 bases clipped from V and 7 bases from J, the junction kept 5 bases outside the gene matches. Germline CDR1 is SGHNT and CDR2 is YYREEE (reference sequence). The CDR3 length is 17 residues. The CDR3: CASSLGRTSGRENEQFF. CDR3 sequence (DNA): TGTGCCAGCAGCTTGGGGAGGACTAGCGGGAGGGAAAATGAGCAGTTCTTC. The complete variable domain, with remaining parts taken from reference TRBV5-4 and TRBJ2-1, reads ETGVTQSPTHLIKTRGQQVTLRCSSQSGHNTVSWYQQALGQGPQFIFQYYREEENGRGNFPPRFSGLQFPNYSSELNVNALELDDSALYLCASSLGRTSGRENEQFFGPGTRLTVL.

This clone appeared a few times. The chain uses TRBV11-2 and TRBJ2-7, with a possible D match to TRBD2 (6 bases). V was shortened by 4 bases and J by 0 bases, with 10 bases between the two germline ends. Germline CDR1 reads SGHAT; CDR2 reads FQNNGV. The length of the CDR3 is 14 residues. The CDR3 sequence: CASSYGGTSYEQYF. CDR3 DNA: TGTGCCAGCAGCTATGGCGGGACCTCCTACGAGCAGTACTTC. Together with reference TRBV11-2 and TRBJ2-7, the CDR3 gives the full variable domain: EAGVAQSPRYKIIEKRQSVAFWCNPISGHATLYWYQQILGQGPKLLIQFQNNGVVDDSQLPKDRFSAERLKGVDSTLKIQPAKLEDSAVYLCASSYGGTSYEQYFGPGTRLTVT.

The chain combines TRBV6-5 with TRBJ1-4, with TRBD1 matching 7 bases. CDR3 size: 15 residues. Looked up from germline, CDR1 is MNHEY and CDR2 is SVGAGI. V lost 5 bases to trimming and J lost 7 bases; unmatched junction nucleotides: 10. The CDR3 sequence is CASSLGVGQVEKLFF. CDR3 sequence (DNA): TGTGCCAGCAGTCTCGGGGTTGGACAGGTTGAAAAACTGTTTTTT.

The rearrangement uses TRBV6-1 and TRBJ2-7; D perhaps matches TRBD2 (6 bases). CDR1 and CDR2 (germline): MNHNS, SASEGT. V lost 4 bases and J lost 1, with 17 bases in between. This CDR3 has 16 amino acids. The CDR3 reads CASSVQTSLASYEQYF. The DNA of the CDR3 is TGTGCCAGCAGTGTACAAACTAGCCTTGCTTCCTACGAGCAGTACTTC.

This clone has only one observation. The CDR3 region is CASSFGEAKNIQYF. CDR3 DNA: TGTGCCAGCAGTTTTGGAGAAGCCAAAAACATTCAGTACTTC. This chain links TRBV27 with TRBJ2-4; no definite D call. The ends were cut back, 3 bases at V and 0 bases at J, with 6 bases in the middle. The CDR3 contains 14 residues. In germline, CDR1 is MNHEY, CDR2 SMNVEV (reference sequence).

This clone is a singleton in its sample. The chain recombines TRBV28 with TRBJ2-7; 7 nucleotides match TRBD1. V lost 6 bases to trimming and J lost 0 bases; unmatched junction nucleotides: 2. Germline V gene lookup returns CDR1 MDHEN and CDR2 SYDVKM. The CDR3 loop spans 13 amino acids. CDR3 region: CASRQGPSYEQYF. DNA for the CDR3: TGTGCCAGCAGACAGGGGCCCTCCTACGAGCAGTACTTC.

This rearrangement joins TRBV25-1 to TRBJ1-2; D is ambiguous. The CDR3 length is 13 residues. Germline V gives CDR1 MGHDK, CDR2 SYGVNS. V was shortened by 4 bases and J by 4 bases, with 10 bases between the two germline ends. CDR3 residues: CASSAGRVYGYTF. The CDR3 region has the DNA TGTGCCAGCAGTGCCGGGAGGGTCTATGGCTACACCTTC.